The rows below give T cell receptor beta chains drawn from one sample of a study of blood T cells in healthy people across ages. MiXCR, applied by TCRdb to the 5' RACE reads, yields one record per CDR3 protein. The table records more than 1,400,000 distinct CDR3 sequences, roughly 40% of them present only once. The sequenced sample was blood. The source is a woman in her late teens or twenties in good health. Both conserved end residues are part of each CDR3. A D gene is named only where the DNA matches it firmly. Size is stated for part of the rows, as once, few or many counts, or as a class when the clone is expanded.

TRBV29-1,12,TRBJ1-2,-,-,CSVEWAPGGYTF,TGCAGCGTTGAGTGGGCTCCGGGGGGCTACACCTTC
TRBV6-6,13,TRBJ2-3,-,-,CASGIAGTDTQYF,TGTGCCAGCGGGATAGCGGGCACAGATACGCAGTATTTT
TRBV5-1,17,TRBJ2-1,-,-,CASSLIGRDNSYNEQFF,TGCGCCAGCAGCTTGATTGGTCGGGACAACTCCTACAATGAGCAGTTCTTC
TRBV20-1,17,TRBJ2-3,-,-,CSATYPGTRVSTDTQYF,TGCAGTGCTACCTATCCCGGGACACGAGTTAGCACAGATACGCAGTATTTT
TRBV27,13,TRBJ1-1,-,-,CASTKTGNTEAFF,TGTGCCAGCACCAAGACAGGGAACACTGAAGCTTTCTTT
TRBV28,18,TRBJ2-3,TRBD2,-,CASSLFGVLGGSTDTQYF,TGTGCCAGCAGTTTATTCGGGGTTTTGGGGGGGAGCACAGATACGCAGTATTTT
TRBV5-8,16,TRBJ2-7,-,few,CASSPVPAPRVFEQYF,TGTGCCAGCAGCCCCGTTCCAGCCCCGAGGGTTTTCGAGCAGTACTTC
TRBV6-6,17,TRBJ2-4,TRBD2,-,CASRTSGGLAAKNIQYF,TGTGCCAGCAGGACTAGCGGGGGGCTGGCAGCCAAAAACATTCAGTACTTC
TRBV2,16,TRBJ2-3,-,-,CASSEGAGYSTDTQYF,TGTGCCAGCAGTGAAGGGGCAGGGTATAGCACAGATACGCAGTATTTT
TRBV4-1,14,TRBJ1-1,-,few,CASSQGFMNTEAFF,TGCGCCAGCAGCCAGGGGTTTATGAACACTGAAGCTTTCTTT
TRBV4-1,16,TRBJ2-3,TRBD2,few,CASSQDPSGSSDTQYF,TGCGCCAGCAGCCAAGATCCAAGCGGGAGCTCAGATACGCAGTATTTT
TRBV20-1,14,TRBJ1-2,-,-,CSARDKAAGYGYTF,TGCAGTGCTAGAGATAAGGCCGCCGGCTATGGCTACACCTTC
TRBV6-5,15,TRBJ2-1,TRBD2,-,CASILTSGGYNEQFF,TGTGCCAGCATCTTGACTAGCGGGGGCTACAATGAGCAGTTCTTC
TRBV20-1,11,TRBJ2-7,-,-,CSAPATGEQYF,TGCAGTGCCCCGGCGACTGGGGAGCAGTACTTC
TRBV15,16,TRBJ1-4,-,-,CATSRLRQATNEKLFF,TGTGCCACCAGCAGACTTCGACAGGCAACTAATGAAAAACTGTTTTTT
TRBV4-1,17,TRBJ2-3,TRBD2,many,CASSPNNGGFSTDTQYF,TGCGCCAGCAGCCCAAATAACGGGGGGTTTAGCACAGATACGCAGTATTTT
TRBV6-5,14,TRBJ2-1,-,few,CASTLRGYINEQFF,TGTGCCAGCACCCTCAGGGGTTATATCAATGAGCAGTTCTTC
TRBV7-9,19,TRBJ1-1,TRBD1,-,CASSIPQLWDSELNTEAFF,TGTGCCAGCAGCATACCTCAATTGTGGGACAGCGAACTGAACACTGAAGCTTTCTTT
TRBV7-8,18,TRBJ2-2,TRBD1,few,CASSLGALQGVNTGELFF,TGTGCCAGCAGCTTAGGGGCATTGCAGGGGGTTAACACCGGGGAGCTGTTTTTT
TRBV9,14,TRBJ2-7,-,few,CASSVDYGSYEQYF,TGTGCCAGCAGCGTAGACTACGGATCCTACGAGCAGTACTTC
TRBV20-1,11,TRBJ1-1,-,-,CSARDAYEAFF,TGCAGTGCTAGAGATGCGTATGAAGCTTTCTTT
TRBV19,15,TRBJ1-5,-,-,CASSMGTGIGQPQHF,TGTGCCAGTAGTATGGGGACTGGGATCGGTCAGCCCCAGCATTTT
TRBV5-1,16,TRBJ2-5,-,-,CASSLGLATSYNEQYF,TGCGCCAGCAGCTTGGGACTGGCGACCTCCTACAATGAGCAGTACTTC
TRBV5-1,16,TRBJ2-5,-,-,CASSLAAGLVRETQYF,TGCGCCAGCAGCTTGGCCGCGGGGCTAGTTCGAGAGACCCAGTACTTC
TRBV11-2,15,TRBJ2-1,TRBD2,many,CASSLVGGGYNEQFF,TGTGCCAGCAGCTTAGTTGGGGGGGGTTACAATGAGCAGTTCTTC
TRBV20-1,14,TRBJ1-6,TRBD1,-,CSARQDRGWSPLHF,TGCAGTGCTCGGCAGGACAGGGGATGGTCACCCCTCCACTTT
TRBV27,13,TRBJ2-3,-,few,CASRLLSTDTQYF,TGTGCCAGCAGGTTGCTTAGCACAGATACGCAGTATTTT
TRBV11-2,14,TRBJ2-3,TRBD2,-,CASSLGGRDGTQYF,TGTGCCAGCAGCCTGGGGGGGAGGGACGGTACGCAGTATTTT
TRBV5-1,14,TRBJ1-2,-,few,CASSFPGEGYGYTF,TGCGCCAGCAGTTTTCCGGGAGAGGGGTATGGCTACACCTTC
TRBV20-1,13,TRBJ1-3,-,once,CSAGQTSGNTIYF,TGCAGTGCTGGACAAACCTCTGGAAACACCATATATTTT
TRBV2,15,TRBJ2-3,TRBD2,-,CASSDLAETTDTQYF,TGTGCCAGCAGTGATCTAGCGGAGACCACAGATACGCAGTATTTT
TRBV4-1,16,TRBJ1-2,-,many,CASSRTGSATSYGYTF,TGCGCCAGCAGCCGAACAGGGTCGGCTACCAGCTATGGCTACACCTTC
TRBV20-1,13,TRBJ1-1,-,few,CSANKGLNTEAFF,TGCAGTGCTAATAAGGGGCTCAACACTGAAGCTTTCTTT
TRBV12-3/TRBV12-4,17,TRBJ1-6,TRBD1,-,CASSFFMVRGPNSPLHF,TGTGCCAGCAGTTTCTTCATGGTCAGGGGGCCGAATTCACCCCTCCACTTT
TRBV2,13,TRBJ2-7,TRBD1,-,CASRTGMTYEQYF,TGTGCCAGCAGGACAGGGATGACCTACGAGCAGTACTTC
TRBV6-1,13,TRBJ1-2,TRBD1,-,CASRDRDRYGYTF,TGTGCCAGCAGGGACAGGGATCGGTATGGCTACACCTTC
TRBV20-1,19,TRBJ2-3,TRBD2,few,CSADALGAGGLDITDTQYF,TGCAGTGCGGACGCCTTGGGGGCGGGAGGGCTTGACATCACAGATACGCAGTATTTT
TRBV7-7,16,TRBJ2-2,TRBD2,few,CASSPSSGVNTGELFF,TGTGCTAGCAGCCCTTCTAGCGGGGTGAACACCGGGGAGCTGTTTTTT
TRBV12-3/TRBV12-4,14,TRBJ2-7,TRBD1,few,CASQAGQGSHEQYF,TGTGCCAGCCAGGCCGGACAGGGGTCACACGAGCAGTACTTC
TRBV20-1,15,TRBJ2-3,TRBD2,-,CSARSGGPGTDTQYF,TGCAGTGCTAGATCGGGGGGGCCCGGCACAGATACGCAGTATTTT
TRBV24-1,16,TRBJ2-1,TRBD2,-,CATSDVTSGGYNEQFF,TGTGCCACCAGTGATGTGACTAGCGGAGGCTACAATGAGCAGTTCTTC
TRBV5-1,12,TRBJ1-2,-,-,CASSSSMGGYTF,TGCGCCAGCAGCTCTTCAATGGGGGGCTACACCTTC
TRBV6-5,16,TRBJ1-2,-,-,CASSITALDKGSGYTF,TGTGCCAGCAGTATTACGGCCCTGGATAAGGGTAGTGGCTACACCTTC
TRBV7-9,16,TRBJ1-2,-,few,CASSLRERVDGYGYTF,TGTGCCAGCAGCTTACGGGAGAGGGTCGACGGCTATGGCTACACCTTC